This T cell receptor beta chain was obtained from a study of cytomegalovirus exposure and HLA in healthy donors. Study-wide findings and caveats: Previously analyzed data showed that most TCR beta V segments were productive at a frequency of about 90% or about 30%. A later examination showed that TCR association rates differed by HLA locus, with DRB1 most and HLA-C fewest. Specific recognition of CMV antigens was confirmed in vitro for three chains (all CMV-associated).

To note about this clone: As yet, its antigen is unknown.

The donors, nominally healthy at sampling, likely had unrecorded immune exposures. The V segment lost 4 bases and the J segment 1 base; nucleotides outside the gene matches: 5. This CDR3 is 15 amino acids long. The germline V gene encodes CDR1 MNHNS and CDR2 SASEGT. Amplification used 60 Vbeta primers and 13 Jbeta primers. Produced via immunoSEQ multiplex PCR; TCRdb's table is partial and in-frame only. The sample gives 95,000 to 100,000 clones, roughly 76% of which show up once; 6.5% to 8.5% is in the top ten. The chain employs TRBV6-1 and TRBJ2-3, with TRBD1 identical over 7 bases. This clonotype was obtained from a human donor in good health. Input material: PBMCs. The CDR3 DNA reads TGTGCCAGCAGTGCCCGCCAGGGGGGCACAGATACGCAGTATTTT. Amino acid sequence: CASSARQGGTDTQYF.